Each of the 20 T cell receptor beta chains below was sequenced from the same sample in a study of T cell clones after liver transplantation. Some clones are missing from TCRdb's copy, which holds only in-frame ones; the method was immunoSEQ multiplex PCR. The table has about 16,000 clones, around 84% seen once; the top ten hold approximately 32%. The sample was CD8+ T cells from blood, taken around 50 months after liver transplant. These receptors were collected from a human patient who received a liver transplant. Part of the T cell pool may stem from the graft donor.

This clone was seen a single time. The chain links TRBV6-5 to TRBJ2-3; perhaps D is TRBD1 or TRBD2 (5 bases each). The CDR3 is 16 residues long. Looked up from germline, CDR1 is MNHEY and CDR2 is SVGAGI. Trimming took 0 bases from V and 3 from J, leaving 13 bases between them. In DNA, the CDR3 is TGTGCCAGCAGTTACTCGAGGGGAGAGAGAACAGATACGCAGTATTTT. Encoded protein: CASSYSRGERTDTQYF.

J is TRBJ1-2 and V is TRBV11-1; D possibly corresponds to TRBD1 (5 bases). V gave up 5 bases and J gave up 6 bases, with 13 bases separating them. Per the germline V gene, CDR1 is SGHAT and CDR2 is FQDESV (reference sequence). The CDR3 runs 13 residues. The CDR3 spells CASSAMGEHGYTF. In nucleotides, the CDR3 is TGTGCCAGCAGCGCTATGGGGGAACATGGCTACACCTTC. The whole variable domain, remainder taken from reference TRBV11-1 and TRBJ1-2, is EAEVAQSPRYKITEKSQAVAFWCDPISGHATLYWYRQILGQGPELLVQFQDESVVDDSQLPKDRFSAERLKGVDSTLKIQPAELGDSAMYLCASSAMGEHGYTFGSGTRLTVV.

The count of this clone is one. The rearrangement joins TRBV7-9 to TRBJ2-1, with a possible D match to TRBD1 (5 bases). The V and J ends lost 1 base and 8 bases respectively, with 12 bases between them. CDR3 length equals 14 residues. Germline V gives CDR1 SEHNR, CDR2 FQNEAQ (reference sequence). CDR3 residues: CASSLGGTRYEQFF. The CDR3 DNA sequence: TGTGCCAGCAGCTTAGGGGGCACACGGTATGAGCAGTTCTTC.

The chain has TRBV27 and TRBJ1-1; D gene ambiguous. CDR3 length: 14 residues. Germline CDR1 is MNHEY and CDR2 is SMNVEV (reference sequence). V gave up 6 bases and J gave up 3 bases, with 14 bases separating them. CDR3: CASSITPGYTEAFF. CDR3 in DNA: TGTGCCAGCAGCATCACCCCGGGCTACACTGAAGCTTTCTTT.

In nucleotides, the CDR3 is TGTGCCAGCAGTTACTCATATATCTCTGGGGCCAACGTCCTGACTTTC. It translates to CASSYSYISGANVLTF. The chain joins TRBV6-6 to TRBJ2-6; D unclear. CDR3 length equals 16 residues. Looked up from germline, CDR1 is MNHNY and CDR2 is SVGAGI (reference sequence). Trimming cost V 0 bases and J 0 bases, with 6 bases left between them.

V and J are TRBV9 and TRBJ2-7; a possible D gene is TRBD1 (5 bases). Germline V gives CDR1 SGDLS, CDR2 YYNGEE. The CDR3 runs 16 residues. V lost 3 bases and J 2 bases, leaving 18 bases between the germline ends. Written as DNA, the CDR3 is TGTGCCAGCAGCGAAGACCAAGACAGTTCCCCCTACGAGCAGTACTTC. It specifies CASSEDQDSSPYEQYF.

This sequence joins TRBV7-3 and TRBJ2-3, with D possibly matching TRBD2 (6 bases). Germline lookup yields CDR1 SGHTA and CDR2 FQGTGA. With 3 bases removed from V and 4 bases from J, the gap between germline ends came to 17 bases. CDR3 length equals 16 residues. CDR3 bases: TGTGCCAGCAGCTTTCACGGAGGGAGAGAGCCAGATACGCAGTATTTT. This sequence encodes CASSFHGGREPDTQYF.

The chain recombines TRBV14 with TRBJ1-2; the match to TRBD1 covers 7 bases. CDR3 length: 14 residues. V dropped 4 bases and J dropped 4; count of bases not matched to a gene: 6. Germline CDR1 SGHDN, CDR2 FVKESK. The CDR3 loop reads CASSPQGTFYGYTF. CDR3 coding DNA: TGTGCCAGCAGCCCACAGGGGACCTTCTATGGCTACACCTTC.

The rearrangement links TRBV2 to TRBJ2-7; 9 bases are shared with TRBD2. Trimming removed 5 bases from V and 1 base from J; junction bases left unmatched: 6. Germline loops: CDR1 SNHLY, CDR2 FYNNEI. CDR3 size: 15 residues. CDR3 amino acids: CASSPSLAGSYEQYF. As DNA, the CDR3 is TGTGCCAGCAGTCCCTCCCTAGCGGGGTCCTACGAGCAGTACTTC.

The J gene is TRBJ1-4, the V gene TRBV28; D unresolved. Germline loops: CDR1 MDHEN, CDR2 SYDVKM. V lost 2 bases to trimming and J lost 0 bases, with 19 bases between them. The CDR3 runs to 19 residues. The CDR3 reads CASSLRANSYSATNEKLFF. The CDR3 region has the DNA TGTGCCAGCAGTTTAAGGGCCAACTCATACTCCGCAACTAATGAAAAACTGTTTTTT.

This sequence joins TRBV4-2 and TRBJ2-1; TRBD2 might be the D (5 bases). This CDR3 is built from 15 residues. Trimming pared 2 bases from V and 3 bases from J, leaving 11 bases between. Germline CDR1 LGHNA, CDR2 YNFKEQ. CDR3 in DNA: TGTGCCAGCAGCCAACCCCGTGAGGGCTACAATGAGCAGTTCTTC. This translates into CASSQPREGYNEQFF.

CDR3 region: CASSLWGEGDQAFF. In DNA form, the CDR3 reads TGTGCCAGCAGCTTGTGGGGGGAAGGGGATCAAGCTTTCTTT. V usage is TRBV5-7 and J usage is TRBJ1-1; a possible D gene is TRBD1 (5 bases). TRBV5-7 is an open reading frame, and its role is uncertain. V lost 1 base and J lost 9, with 16 bases in between. This CDR3 is built from 14 residues.

The V gene is TRBV5-1, the J gene TRBJ2-1; 9 positions agree with TRBD1. CDR3 length: 15 residues. The V gene end was trimmed by 4 bases and the J gene end by 3 bases; junction bases not matched to a gene: 5. Looked up from germline, CDR1 is SGHRS and CDR2 is YFSETQ. The CDR3 DNA is TGCGCCAGCAGCCCATGGACAGGGGTCTACAATGAGCAGTTCTTC. This sequence encodes CASSPWTGVYNEQFF. The whole variable domain, filled in from reference TRBV5-1 and TRBJ2-1, reads KAGVTQTPRYLIKTRGQQVTLSCSPISGHRSVSWYQQTPGQGLQFLFEYFSETQRNKGNFPGRFSGRQFSNSRSEMNVSTLELGDSALYLCASSPWTGVYNEQFFGPGTRLTVL.

This sequence joins TRBV4-2 and TRBJ2-4; D is unresolved. The germline V gene has CDR1 LGHNA and CDR2 YNFKEQ. The CDR3 runs 14 residues. Trimming took 4 bases from V and 0 from J, leaving 7 bases between them. The CDR3 protein is CASSPNRAKNIQYF. CDR3 bases: TGTGCCAGCAGCCCCAACAGAGCCAAAAACATTCAGTACTTC.

The sample holds a few counts of this clone. J is TRBJ1-2 and V is TRBV25-1, with D unresolved. Trimming removed 1 base at V and 4 bases at J, with 10 bases between. This CDR3 region has 14 residues. Germline-derived CDR1 and CDR2 are MGHDK and SYGVNS. CDR3 in amino acids: CASSESGVGYGYTF. The CDR3 DNA is TGTGCCAGCAGTGAATCTGGGGTCGGCTATGGCTACACCTTC.

The V and J genes are TRBV4-3 and TRBJ1-5; 9 bases fit TRBD1. CDR1 and CDR2 from the germline V gene are LGHNA and YSLEER. This CDR3 comprises 19 residues. After removal of 4 bases from V and 2 bases from J, the junction contained 15 bases not matched to a gene. The CDR3 DNA follows: TGCGCCAGCAGCCTGACTGCCGCACGCCGGGACAGGGGCAATCAGCCCCAGCATTTT. Translated, it gives CASSLTAARRDRGNQPQHF.

CDR3 in amino acids: CASSPLPGTGQYEQYF. The CDR3 DNA sequence: TGTGCCAGCAGCCCACTCCCAGGGACAGGGCAGTACGAGCAGTACTTC. The rearrangement uses TRBV4-2 and TRBJ2-5; 9 bases are shared with TRBD1. Matching the DNA end better, TRBJ2-7 makes the J call doubtful. Germline lookup yields CDR1 LGHNA and CDR2 YNFKEQ. The CDR3 consists of 16 residues.

This clone was counted a single time. The chain combines TRBV9 with TRBJ2-3, with TRBD1 as a possible D gene (6 bases). V was cut by 2 bases and J by 4 bases, with 11 bases left in between. This CDR3 is 14 amino acids long. Per germline, CDR1 SGDLS and CDR2 YYNGEE. The CDR3, as DNA: TGTGCCAGCAGCGTTACCAGGGGTCCAGATACGCAGTATTTT. Translated, it gives CASSVTRGPDTQYF.

The chain is built from TRBV5-4 and TRBJ2-7; D unclear. The CDR3 has 13 residues. CDR1 is SGHNT and CDR2 is YYREEE in the germline V gene (reference sequence). Trimming cost V 0 bases and J 6 bases, with 10 bases left between them. The CDR3 sequence is CASSLVGSPEQYF. The CDR3 DNA is TGTGCCAGCAGCTTGGTTGGTTCGCCCGAGCAGTACTTC.

The rearrangement links TRBV4-3 to TRBJ1-1; perhaps TRBD1 as D (5 bases). V gave up 1 base and J gave up 5 bases, with 8 bases separating them. The CDR3 covers 13 residues. Germline CDR1 LGHNA, CDR2 YSLEER. Here the CDR3 reads CASSQGRTTEAFF. DNA for the CDR3: TGCGCCAGCAGCCAAGGACGGACAACTGAAGCTTTCTTT.